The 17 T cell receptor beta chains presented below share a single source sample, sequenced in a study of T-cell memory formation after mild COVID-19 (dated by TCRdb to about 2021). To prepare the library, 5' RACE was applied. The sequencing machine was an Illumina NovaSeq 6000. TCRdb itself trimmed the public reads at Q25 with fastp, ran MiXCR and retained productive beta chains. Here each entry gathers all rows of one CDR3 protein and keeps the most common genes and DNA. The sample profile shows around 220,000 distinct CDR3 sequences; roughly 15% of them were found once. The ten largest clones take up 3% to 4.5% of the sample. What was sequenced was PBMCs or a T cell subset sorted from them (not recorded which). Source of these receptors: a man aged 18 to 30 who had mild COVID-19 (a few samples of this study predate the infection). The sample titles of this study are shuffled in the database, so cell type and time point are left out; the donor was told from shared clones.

CDR3 nucleotides: TGTGCCAGCAGTCCCGGGCCGTCGAGTGGCACTGAAGCTTTCTTT. Translating it yields CASSPGPSSGTEAFF. The genes are TRBV2 and TRBJ1-1, with unresolved D. Germline CDR1 is SNHLY and CDR2 is FYNNEI. CDR3 length equals 15 residues. Trimming stripped 5 bases from V and 4 bases from J, with 17 bases between.

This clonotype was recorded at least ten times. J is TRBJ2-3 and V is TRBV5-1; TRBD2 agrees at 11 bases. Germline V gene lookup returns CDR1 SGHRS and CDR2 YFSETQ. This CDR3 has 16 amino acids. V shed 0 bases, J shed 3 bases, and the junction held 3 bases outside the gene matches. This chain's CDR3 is CASSLATSGGTDTQYF. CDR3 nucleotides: TGCGCCAGCAGCTTGGCTACTAGCGGGGGAACAGATACGCAGTATTTT. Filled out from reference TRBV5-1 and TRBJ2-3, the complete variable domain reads KAGVTQTPRYLIKTRGQQVTLSCSPISGHRSVSWYQQTPGQGLQFLFEYFSETQRNKGNFPGRFSGRQFSNSRSEMNVSTLELGDSALYLCASSLATSGGTDTQYFGPGTRLTVL.

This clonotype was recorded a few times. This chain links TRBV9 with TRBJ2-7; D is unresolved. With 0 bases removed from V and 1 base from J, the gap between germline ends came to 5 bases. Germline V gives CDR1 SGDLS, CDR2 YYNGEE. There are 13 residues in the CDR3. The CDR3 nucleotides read TGTGCCAGCAGCGTAGGGCCGTCCTACGAGCAGTACGTC. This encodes CASSVGPSYEQYV.

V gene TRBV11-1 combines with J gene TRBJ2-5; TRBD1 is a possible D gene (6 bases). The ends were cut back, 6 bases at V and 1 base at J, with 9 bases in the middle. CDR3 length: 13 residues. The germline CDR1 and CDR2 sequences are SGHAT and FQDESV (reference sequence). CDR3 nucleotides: TGTGCCAGCAGACAGGGCCTCCAAGAGACCCAGTACTTC. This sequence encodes CASRQGLQETQYF.

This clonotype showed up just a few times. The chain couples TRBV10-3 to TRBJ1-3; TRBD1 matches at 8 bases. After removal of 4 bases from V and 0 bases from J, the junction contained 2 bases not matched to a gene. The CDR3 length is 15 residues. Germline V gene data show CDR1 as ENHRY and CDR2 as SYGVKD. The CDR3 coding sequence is TGTGCCATCAGTGTTACAGGGGGCTCTGGAAACACCATATATTTT. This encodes CAISVTGGSGNTIYF.

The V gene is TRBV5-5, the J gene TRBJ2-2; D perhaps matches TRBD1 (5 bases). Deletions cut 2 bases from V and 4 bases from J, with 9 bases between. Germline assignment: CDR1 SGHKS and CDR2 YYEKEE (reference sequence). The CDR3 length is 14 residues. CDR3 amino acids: CASSFQGSTGELFF. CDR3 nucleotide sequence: TGTGCCAGCAGCTTCCAGGGATCCACCGGGGAGCTGTTTTTT.

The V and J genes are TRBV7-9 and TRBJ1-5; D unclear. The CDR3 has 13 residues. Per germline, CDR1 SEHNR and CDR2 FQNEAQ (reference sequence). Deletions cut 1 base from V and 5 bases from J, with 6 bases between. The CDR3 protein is CASSLGRYQPQHF. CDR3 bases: TGTGCCAGCAGCTTAGGCCGCTATCAGCCCCAGCATTTT.

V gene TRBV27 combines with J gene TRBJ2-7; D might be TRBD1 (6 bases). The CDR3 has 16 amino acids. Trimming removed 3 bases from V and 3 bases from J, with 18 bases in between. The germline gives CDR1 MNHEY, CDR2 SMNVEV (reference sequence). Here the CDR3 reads CASSLPSRGSLYEQYV. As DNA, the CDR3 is TGTGCCAGCAGTTTGCCAAGCAGGGGCTCCCTCTACGAGCAGTACGTC.

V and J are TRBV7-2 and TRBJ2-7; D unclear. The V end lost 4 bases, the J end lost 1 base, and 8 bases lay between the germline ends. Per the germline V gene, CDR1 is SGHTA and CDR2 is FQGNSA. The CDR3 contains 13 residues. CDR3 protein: CASSSLPSYEQYV. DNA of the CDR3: TGTGCCAGCAGCTCTTTACCTTCCTACGAGCAGTACGTC.

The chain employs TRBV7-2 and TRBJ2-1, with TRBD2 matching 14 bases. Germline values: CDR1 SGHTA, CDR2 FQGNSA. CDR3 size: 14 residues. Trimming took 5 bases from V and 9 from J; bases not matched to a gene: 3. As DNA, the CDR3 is TGTGCCAGCAGCCGGACTAGCGGGGGGAGTGAGCAGTTCTTC. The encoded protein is CASSRTSGGSEQFF.

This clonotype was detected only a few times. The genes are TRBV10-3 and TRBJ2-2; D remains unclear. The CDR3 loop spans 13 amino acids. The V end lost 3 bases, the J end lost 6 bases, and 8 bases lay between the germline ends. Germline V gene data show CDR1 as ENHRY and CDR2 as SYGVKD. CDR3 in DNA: TGTGCCATCAGTGACAAGAGGCCCGGGGAGCTGTTTTTT. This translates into CAISDKRPGELFF.

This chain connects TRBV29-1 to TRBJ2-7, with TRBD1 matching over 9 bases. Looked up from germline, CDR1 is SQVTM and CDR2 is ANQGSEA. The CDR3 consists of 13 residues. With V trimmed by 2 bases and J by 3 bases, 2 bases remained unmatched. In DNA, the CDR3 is TGCAGCGTTGAAAGGGGACAGGGCTACGAGCAGTACTTC. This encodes CSVERGQGYEQYF.

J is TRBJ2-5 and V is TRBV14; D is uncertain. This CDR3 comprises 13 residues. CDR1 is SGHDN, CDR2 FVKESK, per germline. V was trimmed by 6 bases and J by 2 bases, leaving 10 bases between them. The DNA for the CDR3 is TGTGCCAGCAGTCCGTGGAATCAAGAGACCCAGTACTTC. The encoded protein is CASSPWNQETQYF.

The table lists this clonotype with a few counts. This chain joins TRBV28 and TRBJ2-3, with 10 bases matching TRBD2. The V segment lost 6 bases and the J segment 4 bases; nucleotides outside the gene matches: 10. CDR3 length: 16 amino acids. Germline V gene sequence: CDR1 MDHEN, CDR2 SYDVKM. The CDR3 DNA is TGTGCCAGCAGGAAATGGGCTAGCGGGGGAGCAGATACGCAGTATTTT. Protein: CASRKWASGGADTQYF.

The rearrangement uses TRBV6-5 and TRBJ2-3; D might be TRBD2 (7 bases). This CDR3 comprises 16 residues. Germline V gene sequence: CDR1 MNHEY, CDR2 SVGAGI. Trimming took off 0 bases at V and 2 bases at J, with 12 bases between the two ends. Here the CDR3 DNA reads TGTGCCAGCAGTTACTCCGGGGGGCGCTTCACAGATACGCAGTATTTT. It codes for CASSYSGGRFTDTQYF.

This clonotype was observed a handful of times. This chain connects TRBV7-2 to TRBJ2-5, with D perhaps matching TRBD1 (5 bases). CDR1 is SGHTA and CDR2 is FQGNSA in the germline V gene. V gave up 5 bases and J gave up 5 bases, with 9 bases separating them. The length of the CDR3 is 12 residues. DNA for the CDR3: TGTGCCAGCAGCAGACAGATGGAGACCCAGTACTTC. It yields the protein CASSRQMETQYF.

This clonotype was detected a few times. The CDR3 sequence is CASSLQGPEETQYF. CDR3 sequence (DNA): TGCGCCAGCAGCTTGCAGGGACCCGAAGAGACCCAGTACTTC. This chain joins TRBV5-1 and TRBJ2-5; D might be TRBD1 or TRBD2, each matching 5 bases. This CDR3 has 14 amino acids. Germline CDR1 is SGHRS and CDR2 is YFSETQ. Between the trimmed V and J ends, which lost 1 base and 3 bases, there was a span of 10 bases.